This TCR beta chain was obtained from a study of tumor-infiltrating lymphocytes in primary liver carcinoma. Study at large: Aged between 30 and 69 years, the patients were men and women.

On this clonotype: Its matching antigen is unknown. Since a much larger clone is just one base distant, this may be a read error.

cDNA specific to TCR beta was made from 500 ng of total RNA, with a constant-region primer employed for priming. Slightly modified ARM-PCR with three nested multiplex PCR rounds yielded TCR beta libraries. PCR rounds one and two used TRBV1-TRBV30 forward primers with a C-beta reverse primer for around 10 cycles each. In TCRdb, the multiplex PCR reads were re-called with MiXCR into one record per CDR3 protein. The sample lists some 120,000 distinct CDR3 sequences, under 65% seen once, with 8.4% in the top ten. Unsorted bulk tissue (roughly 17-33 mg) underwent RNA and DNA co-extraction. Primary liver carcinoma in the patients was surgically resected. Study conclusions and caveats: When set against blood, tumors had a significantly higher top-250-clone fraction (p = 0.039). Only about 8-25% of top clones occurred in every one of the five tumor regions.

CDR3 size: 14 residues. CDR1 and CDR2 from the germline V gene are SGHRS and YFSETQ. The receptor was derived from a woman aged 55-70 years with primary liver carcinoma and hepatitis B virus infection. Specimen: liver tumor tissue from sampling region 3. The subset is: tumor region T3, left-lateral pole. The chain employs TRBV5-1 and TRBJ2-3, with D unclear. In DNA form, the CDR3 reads TGCGCCAGCAGCCCATCCCTTTCGGCAGATACGCGGTATTTT. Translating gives CASSPSLSADTRYF.